This entry describes one TCR beta chain. The antigen is unknown. Profiled with immunoSEQ multiplex PCR; TCRdb holds only in-frame clones, not every one. The repertoire includes more than 85,000 clones, 75% to 95% of them detected once, and around 0.31% sits in the top ten. The data stem from a study of OX40 agonist ivuxolimab in advanced cancers. Background on the study: Across the patients, intravenous ivuxolimab was delivered every 2 weeks at 0.01 to 10 mg/kg.

Overall study findings and caveats: Partial responders treated at 0.1-3.0 mg/kg exhibited clonal expansion among the lowest measured. At doses 0.1 to 3.0 mg/kg, CD4+ and CD8+ clones expanded.

Exclusion applied to patients with autoimmune disease history or systemic immunosuppression. The V gene lost 3 bases and the J gene lost 0 bases, with 12 bases spanning the gap. The CDR3 totals 15 residues. CDR1 and CDR2 from the germline V gene are MDHEN and SYDVKM. The sequence was collected from an adult with an advanced solid tumor such as melanoma, head and neck, liver or kidney cancer. The specimen was CD4+ or CD8+ T cells sorted from blood, collected in a trial of the OX40 agonist ivuxolimab. This chain links TRBV28 with TRBJ2-7; D perhaps matches TRBD2 (5 bases). DNA of the CDR3: TGTGCCAGCAGTTTTGGTAGCGCGAGCTCCTACGAGCAGTACTTC. It yields the protein CASSFGSASSYEQYF.